The present TCR beta chain was sequenced within a study of Tregs in tolerant kidney transplant recipients. The protocol was immunoSEQ multiplex PCR, while the TCRdb copy is restricted to in-frame clones and leaves out a portion. This sample carries over 50,000 clones, 80% to 90% of them seen once, and the ten largest clones take about 2%. Germline CDR1 is SEHNR and CDR2 is FQNEAQ (reference sequence). The V end lost 5 bases, the J end lost 2 bases, and 22 bases lay between the germline ends. CDR3 size: 17 residues. Source: Tregs from blood, taken before the transplant. This clonotype was obtained from a human donor who received a combined kidney and bone marrow transplant. The genes are TRBV7-9 and TRBJ2-7; D is possibly TRBD1 (5 bases). CDR3 protein: CASSPATARVWTYEQYF. The CDR3 DNA reads as TGTGCCAGCAGCCCAGCGACCGCCAGGGTCTGGACCTACGAGCAGTACTTC.